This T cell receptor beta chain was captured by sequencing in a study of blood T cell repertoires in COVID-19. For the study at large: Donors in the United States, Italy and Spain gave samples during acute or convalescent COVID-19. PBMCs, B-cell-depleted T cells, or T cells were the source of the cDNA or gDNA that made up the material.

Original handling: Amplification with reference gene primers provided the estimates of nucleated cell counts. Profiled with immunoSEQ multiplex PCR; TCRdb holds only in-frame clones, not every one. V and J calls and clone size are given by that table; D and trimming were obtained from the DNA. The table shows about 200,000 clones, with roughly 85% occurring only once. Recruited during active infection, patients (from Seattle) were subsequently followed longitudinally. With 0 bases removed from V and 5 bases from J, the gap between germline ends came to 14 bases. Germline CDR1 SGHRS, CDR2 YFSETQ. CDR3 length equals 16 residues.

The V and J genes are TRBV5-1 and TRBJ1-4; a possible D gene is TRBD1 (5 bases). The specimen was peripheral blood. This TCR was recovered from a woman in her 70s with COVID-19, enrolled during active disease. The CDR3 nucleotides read TGCGCCAGCAGCTTGGGCGGGGCAGGGTGGAATGAAAAACTGTTTTTT. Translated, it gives CASSLGGAGWNEKLFF.